This T cell receptor beta chain originates from a study of blood T cell repertoires in COVID-19 (dated by TCRdb to between 2020 and 2021). Regarding the study in general: The collaborator samples originated in the United States, Italy and Spain and spanned the acute and convalescent phases of COVID-19. Where available, HLA class I and class II types were obtained from metadata supplied by the sample provider rather than from assay-based typing. The dataset comprised deeply sampled blood TCRbeta repertoires from subjects exposed to, actively infected with, or recovered from COVID-19. The repertoires were released in a freely available public database intended as a resource for research on the immune response to SARS-CoV-2. Samples came from the ongoing ImmuneRACE study (first 160 participants) plus 1,254 subjects from 6 global collaborators. Sample metadata almost always included a de-identified subject ID, COVID-19 status, age in years and sex. The prospective study material was composed of cDNA or gDNA derived from T cells, B-cell-depleted T cells, or PBMCs.

Each collaborating institution followed its own protocols to collect whole blood in K2EDTA tubes. For TCRbeta analysis, collaborators shipped samples as frozen whole blood, isolated PBMCs, or DNA extracted from either of those sample types. General conclusions and limits of the study: How much clinical and demographic metadata was included differed by source and by participant, and the metadata was provided uncurated.

In the case of this clone: The target of this receptor is not known. No qualities accompany the bases; no much larger clone lies one base away.

The immunoSEQ Assay, a bias-controlled multiplex PCR, was used to amplify TCRbeta CDR3 regions from genomic DNA. As for the original processing: Within the assay, amplification of reference gene primers was used to estimate how many nucleated cells each sample contained. To quantify the absolute abundance of each unique TCRbeta CDR3 rearrangement, sequence reads were collapsed and filtered. For each sample, productive Simpson clonality was calculated as the square root of Simpson's diversity index across productive rearrangements. Drawn from immuneACCESS, this table holds only the in-frame rearrangements with V and J called that TCRdb kept. Clones are partly lost; checked studies trace under half to an unresolved V gene and leave the rest unexplained. That table supplies the V and J calls and clone size; D and trimming were determined from the DNA. Here the sample has about 160,000 clones; more than 75% occur a single time. Clones ranked in the top ten supply approximately 1% of the sample.

The sequence came from a man between 35 and 55 years old with acute or convalescent COVID-19. The sample comprised peripheral blood.

The nucleotides are TGTGCCAGCAGCCGGTTGGACGGGGGGGCCACAGATACGCAGTATTTT. Its protein is CASSRLDGGATDTQYF. The chain is encoded by TRBV5-4 joined to TRBJ2-3, with 8 bases in between that match TRBD2. The CDR3, cysteine through phenylalanine, is 16 amino acids long. Only CDR3 DNA is held: 48 bases, read in frame from base 1. The V end gives up 4 bases and the J end 2 bases, leaving 9 bases in the junction not matched to a gene. The CDR1 and CDR2 encoded by the germline V gene (reference sequence) are SGHNT and YYREEE.